The 14 T cell receptor beta chains given below trace back to one sample, sequenced in a study of response to subunit inactivated influenza vaccine. TCRdb reanalysed the RT-PCR reads using MiXCR and keeps one entry per CDR3 protein. This sample has 450,000 to 500,000 distinct CDR3 sequences, with approximately 10% found just once. Sequencing used PBMCs from blood, obtained more than 35 days after vaccination. The source of these receptors is a man between 45 and 60 years old who received an inactivated influenza vaccine.

This clonotype was counted only a few times. This sequence joins TRBV29-1 and TRBJ2-3; tentative D call: TRBD1 (6 bases). The length of the CDR3 is 12 residues. Looked up from germline, CDR1 is SQVTM and CDR2 is ANQGSEA. V gave up 3 bases and J gave up 4 bases, with 8 bases separating them. The CDR3 bases are TGCAGCGTTGATTCAGGGGCAGATACGCAGTATTTT. Translation gives CSVDSGADTQYF.

This clonotype has at least ten counts. The rearrangement joins TRBV7-2 to TRBJ2-7; the match to TRBD1 covers 7 bases. After removal of 5 bases from V and 3 bases from J, the junction contained 4 bases not matched to a gene. Per germline, CDR1 SGHTA and CDR2 FQGNSA. The CDR3 is 13 amino acids. This chain's CDR3 is CASSTRQGYEQYF. CDR3 coding DNA: TGTGCCAGCAGCACGAGACAGGGCTACGAGCAGTACTTC.

The V and J genes are TRBV10-1 and TRBJ2-3; 9 nucleotides agree with TRBD1. The CDR3 length is 15 residues. CDR1 is WNHNN, CDR2 SYGVQD, per germline (reference sequence). Unmatched junction bases numbered 10, after V lost 6 bases and J lost 6 bases. CDR3 nucleotides: TGCGCCAGCAGCGTAGGACAGGGGATAACCGATACGCAGTATTTT. Translation gives CASSVGQGITDTQYF.

To note about this clonotype: Given a far larger clone just one base away, this is likely a sequencing read error. The V and J genes are TRBV27 and TRBJ1-1; D uncertain. Germline V gene lookup returns CDR1 MNHEY and CDR2 SMNVEV (reference sequence). The CDR3 is 13 amino acids. This CDR3 is CASSLRGNSEAFF. The DNA of the CDR3 is TGTGCCAGCAGTTTACGAGGGAACTCTGAAGCTTTCTTT.

This clonotype was seen more than once but under ten times. The chain employs TRBV12-3 or TRBV12-4 and TRBJ1-5; 8 bases agree with TRBD1. V was clipped by 4 bases and J by 3 bases; unmatched bases: 5. The CDR3 runs 15 residues. The CDR3 nucleotides read TGTGCCAGCAGTTCTAGGACAGGGTCCAATCAGCCCCAGCATTTT. It translates to CASSSRTGSNQPQHF.

A few counts support this clonotype. The chain couples TRBV3-1 to TRBJ2-3; 8 bases fit TRBD1. The CDR3 runs to 17 residues. Losses at the gene ends were 4 bases for V and 0 bases for J; bases not matched to a gene: 9. The germline CDR1 and CDR2 sequences are LGHDT and YNNKEL (reference sequence). CDR3 amino acids: CASSPSLGQESTDTQYF. The CDR3 DNA is TGTGCCAGCAGCCCAAGCTTGGGACAGGAGAGCACAGATACGCAGTATTTT.

The J gene is TRBJ2-5, the V gene TRBV10-3; D ambiguous. Germline CDR1 is ENHRY and CDR2 is SYGVKD. Trimming pared 2 bases from V and 6 bases from J, leaving 10 bases between. The CDR3 covers 13 residues. The CDR3 here is CAISETVYQTQYF. The CDR3 bases are TGTGCCATCAGTGAGACTGTGTATCAGACCCAGTACTTC.

This clonotype was detected ten times or more. The rearrangement uses TRBV15 and TRBJ2-7, with a possible D match to TRBD1 (6 bases). The ends were cut back, 9 bases at V and 5 bases at J, with 14 bases in the middle. Germline V CDR1 and CDR2: LNHNV, YYDKDF (reference sequence). This CDR3 is 12 amino acids long. The CDR3 reads CATGQRVNEQYF. The DNA of the CDR3 is TGTGCCACTGGACAGAGGGTGAACGAGCAGTACTTC.

V and J are TRBV6-1 and TRBJ2-2; D is unresolved. The CDR3 has 14 residues. V shed 5 bases and J shed 2 bases, with 9 bases lying between them. The germline CDR1 and CDR2 sequences are MNHNS and SASEGT. The DNA for the CDR3 is TGTGCCAGCAGTCGTGACGTTAACACCGGGGAGCTGTTTTTT. This gives the protein CASSRDVNTGELFF.

The chain has TRBV20-1 and TRBJ2-5; 14 bases match TRBD2. V gave up 3 bases and J gave up 5 bases; unmatched junction bases: 11. Germline V gene sequence: CDR1 DFQATT, CDR2 SNEGSKA (reference sequence). This CDR3 comprises 17 residues. The CDR3 nucleotides are TGCAGTGCTAGCTCCCTGGGACTAGCGGGAGCTCGCGAGACCCAGTACTTC. Its translation: CSASSLGLAGARETQYF.

This clonotype was detected only a few times. This chain joins TRBV29-1 and TRBJ2-3; the D is unclear. Germline CDR1 SQVTM, CDR2 ANQGSEA. The CDR3 sequence is 14 residues long. Trimming took 2 bases from V and 0 from J, leaving 9 bases between them. CDR3 region: CSVEYGGSTDTQYF. CDR3 nucleotide sequence: TGCAGCGTTGAATATGGTGGGAGCACAGATACGCAGTATTTT.

This clonotype was picked up many times. The rearrangement links TRBV28 to TRBJ2-3, with D unresolved. This CDR3 has 15 residues. Trimming removed 3 bases at V and 0 bases at J, with 10 bases between. CDR1 and CDR2 (germline): MDHEN, SYDVKM. CDR3 protein: CASSFEERSTDTQYF. CDR3 DNA sequence: TGTGCCAGCAGTTTTGAGGAACGTAGCACAGATACGCAGTATTTT.

This clonotype was observed a handful of times. This rearrangement joins TRBV4-3 to TRBJ2-4, with 9 bases aligning to TRBD2. Unmatched junction bases numbered 13, after V lost 3 bases and J lost 7 bases. Germline V gene lookup returns CDR1 LGHNA and CDR2 YSLEER. The CDR3 sequence is 17 residues long. The CDR3 is CASSQLAVAGASNIQYF. CDR3 coding DNA: TGCGCCAGCAGCCAGCTGGCGGTAGCGGGGGCATCGAACATTCAGTACTTC.

This clonotype was observed a handful of times. This sequence joins TRBV7-9 and TRBJ2-1, with 7 bases lining up with TRBD2. J lost 7 bases, V lost 6 bases, and 6 bases had no gene match. The germline V gene encodes CDR1 SEHNR and CDR2 FQNEAQ (reference sequence). The CDR3 is 13 amino acids. CDR3 sequence: CASRPTSANEQFF. CDR3 in DNA: TGTGCCAGCAGACCCACTAGCGCGAATGAGCAGTTCTTC.